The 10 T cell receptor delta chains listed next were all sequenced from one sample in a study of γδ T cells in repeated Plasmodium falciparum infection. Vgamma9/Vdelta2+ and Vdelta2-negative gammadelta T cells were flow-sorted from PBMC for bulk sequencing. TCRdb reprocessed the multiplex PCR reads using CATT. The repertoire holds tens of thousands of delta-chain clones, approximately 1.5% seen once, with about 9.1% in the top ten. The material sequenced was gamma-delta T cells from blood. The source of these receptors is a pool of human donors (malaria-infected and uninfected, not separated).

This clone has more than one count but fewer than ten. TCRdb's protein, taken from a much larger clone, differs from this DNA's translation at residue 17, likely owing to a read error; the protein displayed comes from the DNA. CDR3 nucleotide sequence: TGTGCTCTTGGGAACCTTCCGGGCGGCTGGGGGCAGTACACCGATAAACGCATCTTT. Amino acid sequence: CALGNLPGGWGQYTDKRIF. The V and J genes are TRDV1 and TRDJ1; D may be TRDD3 (7 bases). Germline V CDR1 and CDR2: TSWWSYY, QGS. The CDR3 extends over 19 amino acids.

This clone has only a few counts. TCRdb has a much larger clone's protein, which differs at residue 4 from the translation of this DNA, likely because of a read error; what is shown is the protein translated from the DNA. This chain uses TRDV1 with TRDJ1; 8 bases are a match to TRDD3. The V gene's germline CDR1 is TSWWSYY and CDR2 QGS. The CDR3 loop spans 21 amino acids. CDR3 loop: CALREHMAAYWGARWTDKLIF. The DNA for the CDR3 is TGTGCTCTTAGGGAACATATGGCGGCCTACTGGGGGGCCCGGTGGACCGATAAACTCATCTTT.

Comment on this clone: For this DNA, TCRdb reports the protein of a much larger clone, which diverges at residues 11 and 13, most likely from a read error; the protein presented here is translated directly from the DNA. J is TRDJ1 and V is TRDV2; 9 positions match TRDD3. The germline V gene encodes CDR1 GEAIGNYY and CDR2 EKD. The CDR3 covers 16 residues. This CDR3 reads CACGPGIRVVPDELIF. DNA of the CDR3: TGTGCCTGTGGCCCGGGGATACGCGTGGTTCCCGATGAACTGATCTTT.

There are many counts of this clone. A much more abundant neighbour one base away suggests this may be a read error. The CDR3 DNA reads as TGTGCCTCGGGGCCATACTGGGGGATACAAACCGATAAACTCATCTTT. This translates into CASGPYWGIQTDKLIF. This chain uses TRDV3 with TRDJ1; 12 nucleotides match TRDD3. The germline gives CDR1 TVYSNPD, CDR2 GDNSRS (reference sequence). The CDR3 runs to 16 residues. The V segment lost 4 bases and the J segment 2 bases; nucleotides outside the gene matches: 11.

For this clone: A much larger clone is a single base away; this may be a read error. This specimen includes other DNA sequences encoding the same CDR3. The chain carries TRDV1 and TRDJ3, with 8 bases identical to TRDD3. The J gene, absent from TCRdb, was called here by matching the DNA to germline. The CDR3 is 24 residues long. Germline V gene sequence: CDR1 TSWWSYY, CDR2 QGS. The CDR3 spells CALGETGQVRGYQRYSWDTRQMFF. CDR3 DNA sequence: TGTGCTCTTGGGGAAACCGGTCAGGTCAGGGGATACCAGCGGTACTCCTGGGACACCAGACAGATGTTTTTC.

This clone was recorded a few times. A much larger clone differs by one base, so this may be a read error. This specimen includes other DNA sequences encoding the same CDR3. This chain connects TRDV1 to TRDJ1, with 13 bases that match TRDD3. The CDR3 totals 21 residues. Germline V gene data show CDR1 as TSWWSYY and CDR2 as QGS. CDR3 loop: CALGEVVLHGDWGIRPDKLIF. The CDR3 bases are TGCGCTCTTGGGGAAGTTGTCCTACATGGGGACTGGGGGATACGGCCCGATAAACTCATCTTT.

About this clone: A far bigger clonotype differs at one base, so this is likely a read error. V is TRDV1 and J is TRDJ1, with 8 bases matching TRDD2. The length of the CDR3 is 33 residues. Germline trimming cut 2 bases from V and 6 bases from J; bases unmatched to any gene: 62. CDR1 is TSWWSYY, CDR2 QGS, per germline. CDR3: CALGEDTIENSFLPVYSYESQAVKGFPSNKLIF. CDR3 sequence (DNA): TGTGCTCTTGGGGAAGATACTATCGAAAACAGCTTCCTACCCGTTTACTCCTACGAATCCCAAGCCGTGAAAGGGTTCCCAAGCAATAAACTCATCTTT.

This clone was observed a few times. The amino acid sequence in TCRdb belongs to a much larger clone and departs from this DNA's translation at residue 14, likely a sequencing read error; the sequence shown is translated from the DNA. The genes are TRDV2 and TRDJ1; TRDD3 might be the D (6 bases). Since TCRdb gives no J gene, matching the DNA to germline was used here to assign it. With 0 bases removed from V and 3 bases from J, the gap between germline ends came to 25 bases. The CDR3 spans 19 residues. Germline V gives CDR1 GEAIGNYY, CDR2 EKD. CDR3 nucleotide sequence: TGTGCCTGTGACACCGTGAAGGGGATTGGTGAAGCGAACGCCGATAAACTCATCTTT. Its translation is CACDTVKGIGEANADKLIF.

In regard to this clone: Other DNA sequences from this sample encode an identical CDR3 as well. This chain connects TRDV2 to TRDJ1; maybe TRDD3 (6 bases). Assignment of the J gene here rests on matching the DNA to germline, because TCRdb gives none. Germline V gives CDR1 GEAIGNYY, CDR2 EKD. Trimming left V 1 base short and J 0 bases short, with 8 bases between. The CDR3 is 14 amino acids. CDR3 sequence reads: CACDTLGNTDKLIF. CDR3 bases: TGTGCCTGTGACACACTGGGAAACACCGATAAACTCATCTTT.

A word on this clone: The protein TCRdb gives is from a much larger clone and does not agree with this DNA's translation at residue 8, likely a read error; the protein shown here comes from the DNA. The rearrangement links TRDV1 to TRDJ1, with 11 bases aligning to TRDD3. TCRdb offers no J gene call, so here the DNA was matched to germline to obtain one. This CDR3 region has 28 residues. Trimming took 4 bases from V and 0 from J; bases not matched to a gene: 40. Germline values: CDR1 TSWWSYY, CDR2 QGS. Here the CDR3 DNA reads TGTGCTCTTGGGGGCCCCTACGGGACCCTACATTCCTTATTACTGGGGGATATTTCTTTTGGCTACACCGATAAACTCATCTTT. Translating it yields CALGGPYGTLHSLLLGDISFGYTDKLIF.